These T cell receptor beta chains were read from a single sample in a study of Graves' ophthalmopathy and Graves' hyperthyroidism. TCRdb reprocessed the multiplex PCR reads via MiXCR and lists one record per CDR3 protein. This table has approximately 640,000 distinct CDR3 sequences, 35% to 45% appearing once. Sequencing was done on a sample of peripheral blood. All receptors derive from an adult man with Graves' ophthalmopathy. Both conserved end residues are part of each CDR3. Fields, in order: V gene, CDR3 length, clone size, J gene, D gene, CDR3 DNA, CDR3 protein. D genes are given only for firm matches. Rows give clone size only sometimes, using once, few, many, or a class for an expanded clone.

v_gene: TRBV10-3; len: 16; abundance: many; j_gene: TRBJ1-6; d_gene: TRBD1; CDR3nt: TGTGCCATCAGTGATCAAGGGGGCAGGTATAATTCACCCCTCCACTTT; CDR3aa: CAISDQGGRYNSPLHF
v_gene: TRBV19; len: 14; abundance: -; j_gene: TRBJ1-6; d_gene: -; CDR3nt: TGTGCCAGTAGTCCCGCCAGGGTCCTTTCACCCCTCCACTTT; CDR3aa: CASSPARVLSPLHF
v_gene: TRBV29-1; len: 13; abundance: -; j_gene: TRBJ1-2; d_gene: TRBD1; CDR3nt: TGCAGTCCAGTTCGGACAGGGGGCTCTGGCTACACCTTC; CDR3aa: CSPVRTGGSGYTF
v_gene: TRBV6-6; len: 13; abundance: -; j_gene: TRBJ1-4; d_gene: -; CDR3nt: TGTGCCAGCAGTTATGGGGGCCGTGAAAAACTGTTTTTT; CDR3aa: CASSYGGREKLFF
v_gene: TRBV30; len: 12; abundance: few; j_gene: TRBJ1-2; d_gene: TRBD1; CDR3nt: TGTGCCGGGACAGGGGGCTACTTTGGCTACACCTTC; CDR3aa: CAGTGGYFGYTF
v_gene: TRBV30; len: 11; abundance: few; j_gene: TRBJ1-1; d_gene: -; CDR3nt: TGTGCCTGGGCCAGGGACACTGAAGCTTTCTTT; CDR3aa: CAWARDTEAFF
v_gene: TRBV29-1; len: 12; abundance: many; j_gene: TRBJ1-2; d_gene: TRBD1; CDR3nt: TGCAGCACCGACGGGACAGGGGCTGGCTACACCTTC; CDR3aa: CSTDGTGAGYTF
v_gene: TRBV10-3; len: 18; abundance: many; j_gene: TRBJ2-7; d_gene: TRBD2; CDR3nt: TGTGCCATCAGTGAAGCGGGGTTGGGGCAGGTCAGAATCTACGAGCAGTACTTC; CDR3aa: CAISEAGLGQVRIYEQYF
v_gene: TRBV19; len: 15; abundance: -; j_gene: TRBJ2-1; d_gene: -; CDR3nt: TGTGCCAGTAGTATAGTCGGTTCGGGCGGGAATGAGCAGTTCTTC; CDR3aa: CASSIVGSGGNEQFF
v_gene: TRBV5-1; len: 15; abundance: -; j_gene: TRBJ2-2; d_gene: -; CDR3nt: TGCGCCAGCAGCGCCTCAGGGGTATACACCGGGGAGCTGTTTTTT; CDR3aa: CASSASGVYTGELFF
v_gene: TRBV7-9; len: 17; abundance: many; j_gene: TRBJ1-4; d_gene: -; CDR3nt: TGTGCCAGCAGCTTAGGGCCCGGGGGCGCAACTAATGAAAAACTGTTTTTT; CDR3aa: CASSLGPGGATNEKLFF
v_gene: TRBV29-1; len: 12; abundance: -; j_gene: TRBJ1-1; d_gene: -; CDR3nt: TGCAGCCCAGTACCGAGGAACACTGAAGCTTTCTTT; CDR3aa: CSPVPRNTEAFF
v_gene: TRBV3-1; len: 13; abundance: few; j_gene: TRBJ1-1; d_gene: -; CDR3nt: TGTGCCAGCAGCCAAGGGGCGGTGGGAGAAGCTTTCTTT; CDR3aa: CASSQGAVGEAFF
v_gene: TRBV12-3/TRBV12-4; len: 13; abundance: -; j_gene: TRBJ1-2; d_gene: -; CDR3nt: TGTGCCAGCAGTACCGGGGCTCCCTATGGCTACACCTTC; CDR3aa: CASSTGAPYGYTF
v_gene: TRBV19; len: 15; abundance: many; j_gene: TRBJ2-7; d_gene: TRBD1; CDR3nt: TGTGCCAGTAGTATAAGTTGGGACAGCCCCTACGAGCAGTACTTC; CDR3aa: CASSISWDSPYEQYF
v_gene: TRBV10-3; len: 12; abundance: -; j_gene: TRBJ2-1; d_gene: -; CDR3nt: TGTGCCATCAGTGAGTACACAGATACGCAGTTCTTC; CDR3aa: CAISEYTDTQFF
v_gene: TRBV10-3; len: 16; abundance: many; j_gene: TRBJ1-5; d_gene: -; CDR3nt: TGTGCCAGGTCACGGATGGGCGAGAAATTCAATCAGCCCCAGCATTTT; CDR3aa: CARSRMGEKFNQPQHF
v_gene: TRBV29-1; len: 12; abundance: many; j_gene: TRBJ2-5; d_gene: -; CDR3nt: TGCAGCGTTGGACAGATCCAAGAGACCCAGTACTTC; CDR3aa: CSVGQIQETQYF
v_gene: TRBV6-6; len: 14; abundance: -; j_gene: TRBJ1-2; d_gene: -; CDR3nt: TGTGCCAGCAGTTACGGCAGGGAGAGAGGGGGCTACACCTTC; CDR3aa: CASSYGRERGGYTF
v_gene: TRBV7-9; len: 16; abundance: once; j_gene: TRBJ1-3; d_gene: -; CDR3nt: TGTGCCAGCAGCTTAATGATGGGTAACTCTGGAAACACCATATATTTT; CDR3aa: CASSLMMGNSGNTIYF
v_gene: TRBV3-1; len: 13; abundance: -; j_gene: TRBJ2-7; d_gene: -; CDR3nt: TGTGCCAGCAGCCAATCTCCCGGGCCGGAGCAGTACTTC; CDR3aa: CASSQSPGPEQYF
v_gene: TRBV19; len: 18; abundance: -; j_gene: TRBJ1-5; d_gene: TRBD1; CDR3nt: TGTGCGAGTAGGGGATCCCGGGACAGGGGAGAGGGAAATCAGCCCCAGCATTTT; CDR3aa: CASRGSRDRGEGNQPQHF
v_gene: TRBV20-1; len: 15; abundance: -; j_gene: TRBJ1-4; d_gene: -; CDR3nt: TGCAGTGCTAGAGGAGGGGCGCAAGCTAATGAAAAACTGTTTTTT; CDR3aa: CSARGGAQANEKLFF
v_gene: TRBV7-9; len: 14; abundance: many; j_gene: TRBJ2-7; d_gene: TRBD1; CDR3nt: TGTGCCAGCAGCCCGGGACAGTTTTCCTACGAGCAGTACTTC; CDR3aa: CASSPGQFSYEQYF
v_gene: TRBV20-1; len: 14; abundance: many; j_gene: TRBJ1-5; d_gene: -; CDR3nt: TGCAGTGCTGATAGACTCGCATCAAATCAGCCCCAGCATTTT; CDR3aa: CSADRLASNQPQHF
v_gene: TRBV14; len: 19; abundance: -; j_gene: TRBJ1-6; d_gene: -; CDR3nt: TGTGCCAGCAGCCAAGATCCCCACGGGCCGGCGGGTATGGATTCACCCCTCCACTTT; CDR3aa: CASSQDPHGPAGMDSPLHF
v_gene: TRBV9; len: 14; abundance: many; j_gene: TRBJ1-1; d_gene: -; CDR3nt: TGTGCCAGCAGCGTAGGCACGACGGCAACTGAAGCTTTCTTT; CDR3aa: CASSVGTTATEAFF
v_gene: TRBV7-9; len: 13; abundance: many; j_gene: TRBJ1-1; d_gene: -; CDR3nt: TGTGCCAGCGGAGGGCAGGGAGCGTCTGAAGCTTTCTTT; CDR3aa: CASGGQGASEAFF